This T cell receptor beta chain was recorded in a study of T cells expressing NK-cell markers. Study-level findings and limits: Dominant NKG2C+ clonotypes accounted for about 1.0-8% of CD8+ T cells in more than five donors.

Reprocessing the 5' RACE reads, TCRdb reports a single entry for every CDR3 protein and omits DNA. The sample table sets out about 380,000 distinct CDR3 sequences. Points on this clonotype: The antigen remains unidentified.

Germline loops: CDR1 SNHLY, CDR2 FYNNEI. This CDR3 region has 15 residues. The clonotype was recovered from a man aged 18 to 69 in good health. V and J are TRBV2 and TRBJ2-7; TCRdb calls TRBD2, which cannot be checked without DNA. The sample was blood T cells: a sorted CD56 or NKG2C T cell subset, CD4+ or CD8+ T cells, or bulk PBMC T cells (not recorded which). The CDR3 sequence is CASTLAEGGTYEQYF.